This T cell receptor beta chain was found in a study of shared clonotypes between healthy human individuals. Clones were read by immunoSEQ multiplex PCR, and TCRdb kept only the in-frame ones, dropping some. The table shows some 320,000 clones, with about nine tenths occurring only once. J was trimmed by 2 bases and V by 2 bases; bases with no gene match: 3. The germline gives CDR1 MNHEY, CDR2 SVGAGI. This CDR3 is 14 amino acids long. In the case of this clone: Its antigen is unidentified. Within the sample, other DNA sequences also encode this same CDR3.

Study observations and caveats: Only a few donors were included, so the genetic and exposure-history diversity represented was limited. Roughly 5% of naive CD4 clonotypes were shared across several donors. Generation probabilities of non-shared clonotypes were lower (relative to those shared by all four donors).

The chain couples TRBV6-5 to TRBJ2-7, with 7 bases that match TRBD2. Source material: memory CD8+ T cells sorted from blood. Subset defined: CD45RO+ cells pooled with CCR7-negative TemRA cells. This sequence was found in a man younger than 35 in good health. CDR3 sequence reads: CASSYGGGTYEQYF. CDR3 nucleotide sequence: TGTGCCAGCAGTTACGGGGGGGGTACCTACGAGCAGTACTTC.